One and the same sample provided the 18 T cell receptor beta chains below, sequenced in a study of blood T cell repertoires in COVID-19. Sequenced by immunoSEQ multiplex PCR; TCRdb stores in-frame clones only, minus some. The repertoire includes 100,000 to 150,000 clones, approximately 88% of them detected once, and under 15% sits in the top ten. Sequences were obtained from peripheral blood. The source of these receptors is a woman aged 30 to 39 who had recovered from COVID-19.

This clone was found many times. The J gene is TRBJ1-6, the V gene TRBV18, with D maybe TRBD1 (5 bases). This CDR3 contains 13 residues. CDR1 is KGHSH and CDR2 is LQKENI in the germline V gene. V was shortened by 0 bases and J by 9 bases, with 6 bases between the two germline ends. This CDR3 is CASSPPGGSPLHF. The CDR3 coding sequence is TGTGCCAGCTCACCACCGGGGGGTTCACCCCTCCACTTT.

The chain joins TRBV7-3 to TRBJ2-1; TRBD2 agrees at 9 bases. Germline values: CDR1 SGHTA, CDR2 FQGTGA. The CDR3 extends over 15 amino acids. V lost 2 bases to trimming and J lost 4 bases; unmatched junction nucleotides: 3. The DNA for the CDR3 is TGTGCCAGCAGCTTAGGACTAGCGACATACAATGAGCAGTTCTTC. Protein: CASSLGLATYNEQFF.

The CDR3 is CASSYLTTSGVSGANVLTF. The CDR3 nucleotides read TGCGCCAGCAGCTATCTCACGACTAGCGGTGTCTCTGGGGCCAACGTCCTGACTTTC. The chain is built from TRBV5-1 and TRBJ2-6; 9 bases are shared with TRBD2. CDR3 length: 19 amino acids. Per germline, CDR1 SGHRS and CDR2 YFSETQ. Unmatched junction bases numbered 10, after V lost 3 bases and J lost 0 bases.

J is TRBJ2-1 and V is TRBV20-1; 8 bases agree with TRBD2. The germline gives CDR1 DFQATT, CDR2 SNEGSKA (reference sequence). V shed 3 bases, J shed 3 bases, and the junction held 16 bases outside the gene matches. The CDR3 is 18 residues long. The CDR3: CSASGREAHLGLYNEQFF. As DNA, the CDR3 is TGCAGTGCTAGTGGGCGGGAGGCCCACCTCGGGCTCTACAATGAGCAGTTCTTC.

This chain links TRBV7-9 with TRBJ2-2; D may be TRBD2 (5 bases). V was cut by 4 bases and J by 0 bases, with 12 bases left in between. Germline CDR1 SEHNR, CDR2 FQNEAQ (reference sequence). There are 16 residues in the CDR3. DNA for the CDR3: TGTGCCAGCAGCTCCCCGGGGAAGACGAACACCGGGGAGCTGTTTTTT. It encodes CASSSPGKTNTGELFF. Looking up the rest from reference TRBV7-9 and TRBJ2-2 gives the full variable domain: DTGVSQNPRHKITKRGQNVTFRCDPISEHNRLYWYRQTLGQGPEFLTYFQNEAQLEKSRLLSDRFSAERPKGSFSTLEIQRTEQGDSAMYLCASSSPGKTNTGELFFGEGSRLTVL.

This clone was detected only a few times. The rearrangement uses TRBV28 and TRBJ2-7, with a weak D call TRBD1 (6 bases). The germline V and J ends were trimmed by 5 bases and 5 bases, with 16 bases remaining between them. In germline, CDR1 is MDHEN, CDR2 SYDVKM. This CDR3 contains 14 residues. The CDR3 nucleotides read TGTGCCAGCAGTCCCCCGGGACAACTCAACGAGCAGTACTTC. Translating it yields CASSPPGQLNEQYF.

The chain uses TRBV11-2 and TRBJ2-7; 9 nucleotides agree with TRBD2. V trimming: 0 bases; J trimming: 4 bases; junction bases outside the gene matches: 7. Germline CDR1 SGHAT, CDR2 FQNNGV. The CDR3 runs to 16 residues. The CDR3 is CASSLDRSGRPYEQYF. CDR3 sequence (DNA): TGTGCCAGCAGCTTAGATCGAAGCGGGAGGCCGTACGAGCAGTACTTC.

This clone was observed at least ten times. V and J are TRBV28 and TRBJ2-1; a weak D match, TRBD2 (6 bases). This CDR3 is 16 amino acids long. Germline V CDR1 and CDR2: MDHEN, SYDVKM. V dropped 3 bases and J dropped 5 bases, with 17 bases sitting between them. The CDR3 nucleotides are TGTGCCAGCAGTTTTTTTAGCGAGGAGGGAGACAATGAGCAGTTCTTC. Encoded protein: CASSFFSEEGDNEQFF.

The chain recombines TRBV27 with TRBJ2-1; a possible D gene is TRBD2 (5 bases). The CDR3 runs 13 residues. With 8 bases removed from V and 4 bases from J, the gap between germline ends came to 12 bases. CDR1 and CDR2 (germline): MNHEY, SMNVEV (reference sequence). CDR3 region: CASGREGYNEQFF. CDR3 sequence (DNA): TGTGCCAGCGGACGGGAAGGGTACAATGAGCAGTTCTTC.

This chain links TRBV6-5 with TRBJ1-1, with 9 bases identical to TRBD1. After removal of 6 bases from V and 5 bases from J, the junction contained 7 bases not matched to a gene. Germline V gene sequence: CDR1 MNHEY, CDR2 SVGAGI. The CDR3 is made up of 14 amino acids. This CDR3 reads CASSPGTGWTEAFF. CDR3 nucleotides: TGTGCCAGCAGCCCCGGGACAGGGTGGACTGAAGCTTTCTTT.

J is TRBJ2-7 and V is TRBV12-3 or TRBV12-4, with D possibly matching TRBD2 (5 bases). V lost 3 bases and J 4 bases, leaving 10 bases between the germline ends. The CDR3 runs to 13 residues. CDR3 coding DNA: TGTGCCAGCAGTTTTGGACTTGAGTACGAGCAGTACTTC. Amino acids: CASSFGLEYEQYF.

The genes are TRBV28 and TRBJ2-7; no firm D call. CDR3 length: 16 residues. Germline V gene data show CDR1 as MDHEN and CDR2 as SYDVKM. Between the trimmed V and J ends, which lost 3 bases and 1 base, there was a span of 16 bases. The CDR3 here is CASSLRRSSISYEQYF. CDR3 coding DNA: TGTGCCAGCAGTTTGCGGCGTTCGAGCATTTCCTACGAGCAGTACTTC. The entire variable domain, with the rest obtained from reference TRBV28 and TRBJ2-7, is as follows: DVKVTQSSRYLVKRTGEKVFLECVQDMDHENMFWYRQDPGLGLRLIYFSYDVKMKEKGDIPEGYSVSREKKERFSLILESASTNQTSMYLCASSLRRSSISYEQYFGPGTRLTVT.

With respect to this clone: Within the sample, other DNA sequences also encode this same CDR3. The chain couples TRBV19 to TRBJ1-1, with D perhaps matching TRBD1 (5 bases). Germline V gene lookup returns CDR1 LNHDA and CDR2 SQIVND (reference sequence). Trimming cost V 1 base and J 0 bases, with 9 bases left between them. The CDR3 has 15 amino acids. The CDR3 bases are TGTGCCAGTAGTATAGGGGGGGGAATGAACACTGAAGCTTTCTTT. Translated: CASSIGGGMNTEAFF.

This rearrangement joins TRBV5-1 to TRBJ2-3, with D uncertain. The germline V gene encodes CDR1 SGHRS and CDR2 YFSETQ. The CDR3 loop spans 14 amino acids. V was cut by 0 bases and J by 4 bases, with 9 bases left in between. The CDR3 loop reads CASSLAGPADTQYF. DNA of the CDR3: TGCGCCAGCAGCTTGGCTGGGCCCGCAGATACGCAGTATTTT. The full variable domain, its missing parts supplied by reference TRBV5-1 and TRBJ2-3, is KAGVTQTPRYLIKTRGQQVTLSCSPISGHRSVSWYQQTPGQGLQFLFEYFSETQRNKGNFPGRFSGRQFSNSRSEMNVSTLELGDSALYLCASSLAGPADTQYFGPGTRLTVL.

CDR3 residues: CASSPGVDMYF. The CDR3 bases are TGTGCCAGCAGCCCCGGGGTCGACATGTACTTC. V is TRBV7-6 and J is TRBJ2-5, with a tentative D call TRBD2 (5 bases). The germline CDR1 and CDR2 sequences are SGHVS and FNYEAQ. V dropped 5 bases and J dropped 13 bases, with 14 bases sitting between them. CDR3 size: 11 residues.

This rearrangement joins TRBV2 to TRBJ2-1, with D tentatively TRBD1 (5 bases). This CDR3 contains 15 residues. Trimming stripped 1 base from V and 4 bases from J, with 11 bases between. Germline V gene data show CDR1 as SNHLY and CDR2 as FYNNEI. CDR3 in amino acids: CASSEEQAIYNEQFF. CDR3 nucleotide sequence: TGTGCCAGCAGTGAAGAACAGGCGATATACAATGAGCAGTTCTTC. The whole variable domain, remainder taken from reference TRBV2 and TRBJ2-1, is EPEVTQTPSHQVTQMGQEVILRCVPISNHLYFYWYRQILGQKVEFLVSFYNNEISEKSEIFDDQFSVERPDGSNFTLKIRSTKLEDSAMYFCASSEEQAIYNEQFFGPGTRLTVL.

This rearrangement joins TRBV12-3 or TRBV12-4 to TRBJ2-1, with D possibly matching TRBD1 (5 bases). The CDR3 loop spans 13 amino acids. V was clipped by 1 base and J by 9 bases, with 10 bases between them. CDR3 loop: CASSLVGDGEQFF. In DNA, the CDR3 is TGTGCCAGCAGTTTAGTAGGGGATGGTGAGCAGTTCTTC.

J is TRBJ2-5 and V is TRBV5-1; 10 nucleotides align to TRBD1. Trimming at V came to 0 bases and at J to 4 bases, leaving 3 bases not matched to a gene. This CDR3 region has 15 residues. From germline, CDR1 is SGHRS and CDR2 YFSETQ. The CDR3 nucleotides are TGCGCCAGCAGCTTGGAGGACAGGGGGGCAGAGACCCAGTACTTC. Residues: CASSLEDRGAETQYF. Variable domain in full (rest from reference TRBV5-1 and TRBJ2-5): KAGVTQTPRYLIKTRGQQVTLSCSPISGHRSVSWYQQTPGQGLQFLFEYFSETQRNKGNFPGRFSGRQFSNSRSEMNVSTLELGDSALYLCASSLEDRGAETQYFGPGTRLLVL.